The source of this T cell receptor (beta chain) is a study of blood T cell repertoires in COVID-19. TCRdb keeps only in-frame clones here, not all; method: immunoSEQ multiplex PCR. In the table there are roughly 100,000 clones, 76% of which are singletons. The CDR3 length is 12 residues. Looked up from germline, CDR1 is SGHTA and CDR2 is FQGNSA. Trimming left V 4 bases short and J 2 bases short, with 5 bases between. V is TRBV7-2 and J is TRBJ1-1; the D is unclear. The sequence derives from a man older than 75 with COVID-19, enrolled during active disease. Sequenced: peripheral blood. CDR3 in amino acids: CASSSSNTEAFF. CDR3 sequence (DNA): TGTGCCAGCAGCTCCTCCAACACTGAAGCTTTCTTT.